These T cell receptor beta chains were read from a single sample in a study of T cell changes during pregnancy in multiple sclerosis. Profiled with immunoSEQ multiplex PCR; TCRdb holds only in-frame clones, not every one. The sample has some 85,000 clones; 85% to 95% are singletons. This material consisted of peripheral blood, taken in the third trimester of pregnancy. Every receptor here comes from a female donor with multiple sclerosis, enrolled in a pregnancy study. CDR3s include the opening cysteine and the closing phenylalanine or tryptophan. The D gene is left open where the match is weak. Rows may omit the clone size; those that give it use once, few, many or a size class.

v_gene: TRBV2; abundance: -; len: 15; d_gene: TRBD1; j_gene: TRBJ1-1; CDR3aa: CASSTFSTGETEAFF; CDR3nt: TGTGCCAGCAGTACATTCTCTACAGGGGAAACTGAAGCTTTCTTT
v_gene: TRBV9; abundance: -; len: 15; d_gene: TRBD1; j_gene: TRBJ1-2; CDR3aa: CASSGSIGGDYGYTF; CDR3nt: TGTGCCAGCAGCGGGTCGATAGGGGGCGACTATGGCTACACCTTC
v_gene: TRBV10-2; abundance: -; len: 17; d_gene: -; j_gene: TRBJ2-6; CDR3aa: CASSEPRVAGEANVLTF; CDR3nt: TGCGCCAGCAGTGAGCCCCGGGTGGCTGGTGAGGCCAACGTCCTGACTTTC
v_gene: TRBV5-5; abundance: -; len: 15; d_gene: -; j_gene: TRBJ1-1; CDR3aa: CASSLSGGWSTEAFF; CDR3nt: TGTGCCAGCAGCTTGTCCGGGGGGTGGAGCACTGAAGCTTTCTTT
v_gene: TRBV11-2; abundance: -; len: 12; d_gene: -; j_gene: TRBJ2-1; CDR3aa: CASRGAMNEQFF; CDR3nt: TGTGCCAGCAGGGGCGCAATGAATGAGCAGTTCTTC
v_gene: TRBV4-1; abundance: -; len: 15; d_gene: TRBD1; j_gene: TRBJ1-5; CDR3aa: CASSQGRQGNQPQHF; CDR3nt: TGCGCCAGCAGCCAAGGTAGACAGGGAAATCAGCCCCAGCATTTT
v_gene: TRBV5-1; abundance: -; len: 18; d_gene: TRBD2; j_gene: TRBJ2-5; CDR3aa: CASSLGASGRPPQETQYF; CDR3nt: TGCGCCAGCAGCTTGGGTGCTAGCGGGAGGCCCCCTCAAGAGACCCAGTACTTC
v_gene: TRBV27; abundance: -; len: 14; d_gene: -; j_gene: TRBJ2-7; CDR3aa: CASSLTGSPYEQYF; CDR3nt: TGTGCCAGCAGTTTGACGGGGTCCCCCTACGAGCAGTACTTC
v_gene: TRBV9; abundance: once; len: 16; d_gene: -; j_gene: TRBJ1-1; CDR3aa: CASSVGISGDGTEAFF; CDR3nt: TGTGCCAGCAGCGTAGGGATCTCAGGGGACGGTACTGAAGCTTTCTTT
v_gene: TRBV12-5; abundance: -; len: 17; d_gene: TRBD1; j_gene: TRBJ2-7; CDR3aa: CASGLVVGRQGASEQYF; CDR3nt: TGTGCTAGTGGTTTGGTAGTGGGGAGACAGGGGGCCTCCGAGCAGTACTTC
v_gene: TRBV2; abundance: -; len: 15; d_gene: -; j_gene: TRBJ1-2; CDR3aa: CASTTNPGTTYGYTF; CDR3nt: TGTGCCAGCACTACCAACCCGGGAACAACATATGGCTACACCTTC
v_gene: TRBV2; abundance: -; len: 14; d_gene: TRBD2; j_gene: TRBJ2-1; CDR3aa: CASRRTSGSGEQFF; CDR3nt: TGTGCCAGCAGGCGGACTAGCGGGAGCGGTGAGCAGTTCTTC
v_gene: TRBV5-1; abundance: -; len: 12; d_gene: TRBD1; j_gene: TRBJ2-7; CDR3aa: CASSLDRGPQYF; CDR3nt: TGCGCCAGCAGCTTAGACAGGGGCCCCCAGTACTTC
v_gene: TRBV30; abundance: -; len: 11; d_gene: -; j_gene: TRBJ2-2; CDR3aa: CAWTTTGELFF; CDR3nt: TGTGCCTGGACTACCACCGGGGAGCTGTTTTTT
v_gene: TRBV28; abundance: -; len: 14; d_gene: -; j_gene: TRBJ1-5; CDR3aa: CASSSPGGGQPQHF; CDR3nt: TGTGCCAGCAGCTCCCCGGGAGGGGGGCAGCCCCAGCATTTT
v_gene: TRBV5-1; abundance: few; len: 14; d_gene: -; j_gene: TRBJ1-2; CDR3aa: CASSLDRESYGYTF; CDR3nt: TGCGCCAGCAGCTTGGACAGGGAAAGCTATGGCTACACCTTC
v_gene: TRBV9; abundance: -; len: 18; d_gene: TRBD2; j_gene: TRBJ2-1; CDR3aa: CASSVANPGLAGTNEQFF; CDR3nt: TGTGCCAGCAGCGTAGCTAATCCCGGACTAGCGGGAACCAATGAGCAGTTCTTC
v_gene: TRBV30; abundance: -; len: 15; d_gene: -; j_gene: TRBJ2-1; CDR3aa: CAWSLVRGFYNEQFF; CDR3nt: TGTGCCTGGAGTTTGGTGCGGGGCTTCTACAATGAGCAGTTCTTC
v_gene: TRBV30; abundance: -; len: 13; d_gene: -; j_gene: TRBJ2-7; CDR3aa: CAWSVWQGGEQYF; CDR3nt: TGTGCCTGGAGTGTCTGGCAGGGTGGCGAGCAGTACTTC
v_gene: TRBV29-1; abundance: -; len: 14; d_gene: TRBD1; j_gene: TRBJ1-1; CDR3aa: CSATGQGGGTEAFF; CDR3nt: TGCAGCGCCACAGGACAGGGCGGCGGCACTGAAGCTTTCTTT
v_gene: TRBV6-6; abundance: -; len: 13; d_gene: -; j_gene: TRBJ2-2; CDR3aa: CASSTKETGELFF; CDR3nt: TGTGCCAGCAGTACGAAGGAGACCGGGGAGCTGTTTTTT
v_gene: TRBV6-1; abundance: -; len: 14; d_gene: -; j_gene: TRBJ1-1; CDR3aa: CASSDAGPHTEAFF; CDR3nt: TGTGCCAGCAGTGATGCGGGCCCGCACACTGAAGCTTTCTTT
v_gene: TRBV9; abundance: -; len: 16; d_gene: -; j_gene: TRBJ2-2; CDR3aa: CASSEGASPITGELFF; CDR3nt: TGTGCCAGCAGCGAGGGAGCTAGCCCGATCACCGGGGAGCTGTTTTTT
v_gene: TRBV2; abundance: -; len: 13; d_gene: TRBD1; j_gene: TRBJ1-5; CDR3aa: CASSSQGNQPQHF; CDR3nt: TGTGCCAGCAGTTCACAGGGGAATCAGCCCCAGCATTTT
v_gene: TRBV6-6; abundance: -; len: 13; d_gene: TRBD1; j_gene: TRBJ1-2; CDR3aa: CASRYRGNYGYTF; CDR3nt: TGTGCCAGCAGGTACAGGGGGAACTATGGCTACACCTTC
v_gene: TRBV6-1; abundance: -; len: 11; d_gene: -; j_gene: TRBJ1-1; CDR3aa: CASSEQGRAFF; CDR3nt: TGTGCCAGCAGTGAACAGGGAAGGGCTTTCTTT
v_gene: TRBV23-1; abundance: -; len: 10; d_gene: -; j_gene: TRBJ1-1; CDR3aa: CASSLTRAFF; CDR3nt: TGCGCCAGCAGTCTCACCAGAGCTTTCTTT
v_gene: TRBV6-4; abundance: -; len: 12; d_gene: -; j_gene: TRBJ1-1; CDR3aa: CASRTGLDEAFF; CDR3nt: TGTGCCAGCAGAACAGGGCTGGATGAAGCTTTCTTT
v_gene: TRBV5-1; abundance: -; len: 16; d_gene: TRBD2; j_gene: TRBJ2-2; CDR3aa: CASSWSGRGNGGELFF; CDR3nt: TGCGCCAGCAGCTGGAGCGGGAGGGGTAATGGCGGGGAGCTGTTTTTT
v_gene: TRBV30; abundance: -; len: 13; d_gene: -; j_gene: TRBJ2-1; CDR3aa: CAWSVLAGNEQFF; CDR3nt: TGTGCCTGGAGTGTCCTAGCAGGCAATGAGCAGTTCTTC
v_gene: TRBV27; abundance: -; len: 12; d_gene: -; j_gene: TRBJ1-1; CDR3aa: CASSPRGAEAFF; CDR3nt: TGTGCCAGCAGTCCCCGGGGGGCCGAAGCTTTCTTT
v_gene: TRBV10-2; abundance: -; len: 17; d_gene: TRBD2; j_gene: TRBJ2-7; CDR3aa: CASSDPARGLAGHEQYF; CDR3nt: TGCGCCAGCAGTGATCCGGCCCGAGGACTAGCAGGGCACGAGCAGTACTTC
v_gene: TRBV7-9; abundance: -; len: 18; d_gene: TRBD2; j_gene: TRBJ2-1; CDR3aa: CASTRKPAGLAGNNEQFF; CDR3nt: TGTGCCAGCACCCGGAAGCCTGCCGGACTAGCGGGAAACAATGAGCAGTTCTTC
v_gene: TRBV11-2; abundance: -; len: 12; d_gene: -; j_gene: TRBJ2-7; CDR3aa: CASSLAEQGQYF; CDR3nt: TGTGCCAGCAGCTTAGCCGAGCAGGGGCAGTACTTC
v_gene: TRBV2; abundance: -; len: 18; d_gene: -; j_gene: TRBJ1-5; CDR3aa: CASSERGGLRNSNQPQHF; CDR3nt: TGTGCCAGCAGTGAAAGGGGGGGACTCCGAAATAGCAATCAGCCCCAGCATTTT
v_gene: TRBV7-9; abundance: once; len: 13; d_gene: -; j_gene: TRBJ2-7; CDR3aa: CASSWASAGEQYF; CDR3nt: TGTGCCAGCAGCTGGGCTAGCGCTGGCGAGCAGTACTTC
v_gene: TRBV13; abundance: -; len: 13; d_gene: -; j_gene: TRBJ2-7; CDR3aa: CASSSSPDYEQYF; CDR3nt: TGTGCCAGCAGCTCTAGTCCCGACTACGAGCAGTACTTC
v_gene: TRBV4-3; abundance: -; len: 14; d_gene: -; j_gene: TRBJ2-3; CDR3aa: CASSQDRSGDTQYF; CDR3nt: TGCGCCAGCAGCCAAGATCGGTCCGGAGATACGCAGTATTTT
v_gene: TRBV5-1; abundance: -; len: 15; d_gene: TRBD1; j_gene: TRBJ1-1; CDR3aa: CASSDGTGMNTEAFF; CDR3nt: TGCGCCAGCAGCGACGGGACAGGGATGAACACTGAAGCTTTCTTT
v_gene: TRBV5-1; abundance: -; len: 15; d_gene: -; j_gene: TRBJ1-4; CDR3aa: CASAVRGAVNEKLFF; CDR3nt: TGCGCCAGTGCTGTCCGGGGGGCAGTTAATGAAAAACTGTTTTTT
v_gene: TRBV7-2; abundance: -; len: 14; d_gene: -; j_gene: TRBJ2-7; CDR3aa: CASSDSAYSYEQYF; CDR3nt: TGTGCCAGCAGCGATAGCGCCTACTCCTACGAGCAGTACTTC
v_gene: TRBV5-1; abundance: -; len: 14; d_gene: -; j_gene: TRBJ2-7; CDR3aa: CASSPAGQSYEQYF; CDR3nt: TGCGCCAGCAGCCCGGCCGGACAGTCCTACGAGCAGTACTTC
v_gene: TRBV9; abundance: once; len: 14; d_gene: -; j_gene: TRBJ2-2; CDR3aa: CASSAHTGRGELFF; CDR3nt: TGTGCCAGCAGCGCCCATACAGGACGCGGGGAGCTGTTTTTT
v_gene: TRBV10-3; abundance: -; len: 14; d_gene: -; j_gene: TRBJ1-5; CDR3aa: CAISDQTFDQPQHF; CDR3nt: TGTGCCATCAGTGACCAAACATTCGATCAGCCCCAGCATTTT
v_gene: TRBV11-3; abundance: -; len: 13; d_gene: -; j_gene: TRBJ1-1; CDR3aa: CASSFSAGTEAFF; CDR3nt: TGTGCCAGCAGCTTTTCGGCGGGCACTGAAGCTTTCTTT
v_gene: TRBV28; abundance: -; len: 16; d_gene: -; j_gene: TRBJ2-5; CDR3aa: CASSLGQTDYQETQYF; CDR3nt: TGTGCCAGCAGTTTAGGCCAGACCGACTACCAAGAGACCCAGTACTTC
v_gene: TRBV5-8; abundance: -; len: 15; d_gene: TRBD1; j_gene: TRBJ2-4; CDR3aa: CASSLAGTGKNIQYF; CDR3nt: TGTGCCAGCAGCTTGGCCGGGACAGGGAAAAACATTCAGTACTTC
v_gene: TRBV6-6; abundance: -; len: 15; d_gene: TRBD2; j_gene: TRBJ2-7; CDR3aa: CASSYRAREGYEQYF; CDR3nt: TGTGCCAGCAGTTACAGGGCAAGGGAGGGTTACGAGCAGTACTTC
v_gene: TRBV27; abundance: -; len: 16; d_gene: TRBD1; j_gene: TRBJ2-1; CDR3aa: CASSFAGGAGLDEQFF; CDR3nt: TGTGCCAGCAGTTTCGCAGGGGGCGCGGGGCTGGATGAGCAGTTCTTC
v_gene: TRBV11-2; abundance: -; len: 16; d_gene: -; j_gene: TRBJ2-1; CDR3aa: CASSLGWDSHYNEQFF; CDR3nt: TGTGCCAGCAGCTTAGGTTGGGACTCCCACTACAATGAGCAGTTCTTC